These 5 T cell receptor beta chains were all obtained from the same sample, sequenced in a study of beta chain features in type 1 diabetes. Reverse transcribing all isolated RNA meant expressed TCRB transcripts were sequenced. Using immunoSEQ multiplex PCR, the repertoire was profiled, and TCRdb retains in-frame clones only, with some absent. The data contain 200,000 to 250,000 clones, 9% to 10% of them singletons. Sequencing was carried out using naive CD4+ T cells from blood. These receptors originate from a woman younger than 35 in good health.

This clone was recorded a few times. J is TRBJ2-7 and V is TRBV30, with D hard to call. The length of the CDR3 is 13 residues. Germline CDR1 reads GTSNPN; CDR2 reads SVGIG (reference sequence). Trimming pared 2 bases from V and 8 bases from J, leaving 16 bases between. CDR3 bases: TGTGCCTGGAGTATTGACGGGTATCTTCAGCAGTACTTC. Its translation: CAWSIDGYLQQYF.

This CDR3 is CASSLEMPGTGGTEQYF. The CDR3, as DNA: TGTGCCAGCAGCTTAGAAATGCCCGGGACAGGGGGTACCGAGCAGTACTTC. The chain has TRBV11-2 and TRBJ2-7, with 11 positions matching TRBD1. The V segment lost 0 bases and the J segment 6 bases; nucleotides outside the gene matches: 10. The CDR3 is 17 amino acids. Per germline, CDR1 SGHAT and CDR2 FQNNGV.

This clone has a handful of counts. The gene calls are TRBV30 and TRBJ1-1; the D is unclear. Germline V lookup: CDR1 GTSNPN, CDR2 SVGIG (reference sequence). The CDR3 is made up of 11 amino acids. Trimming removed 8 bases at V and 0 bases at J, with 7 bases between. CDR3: CAMSMNTEAFF. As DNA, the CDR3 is TGTGCCATGTCCATGAACACTGAAGCTTTCTTT.

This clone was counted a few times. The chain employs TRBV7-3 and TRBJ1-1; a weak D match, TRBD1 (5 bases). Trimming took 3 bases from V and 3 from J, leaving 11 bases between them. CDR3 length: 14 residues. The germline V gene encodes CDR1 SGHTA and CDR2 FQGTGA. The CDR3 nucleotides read TGTGCCAGCAGCTTGGACACATGGGACACTGAAGCTTTCTTT. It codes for CASSLDTWDTEAFF.

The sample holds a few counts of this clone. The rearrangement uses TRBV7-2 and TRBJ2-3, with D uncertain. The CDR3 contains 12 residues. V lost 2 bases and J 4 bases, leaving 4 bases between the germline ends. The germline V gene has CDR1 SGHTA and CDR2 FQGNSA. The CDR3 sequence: CASSLRSDTQYF. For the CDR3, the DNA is TGTGCCAGCAGCTTACGTTCAGATACGCAGTATTTT.